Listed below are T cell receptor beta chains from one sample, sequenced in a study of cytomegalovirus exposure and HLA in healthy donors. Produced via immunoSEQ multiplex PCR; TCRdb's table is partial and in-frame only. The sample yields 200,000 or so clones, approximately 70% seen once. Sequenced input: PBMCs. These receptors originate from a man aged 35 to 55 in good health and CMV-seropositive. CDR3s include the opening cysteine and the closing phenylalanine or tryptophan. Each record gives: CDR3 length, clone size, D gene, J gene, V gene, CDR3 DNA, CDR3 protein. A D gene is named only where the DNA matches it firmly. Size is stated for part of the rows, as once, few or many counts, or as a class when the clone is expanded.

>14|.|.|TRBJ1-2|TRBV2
TGTGCCAGCAGTGAAGACAGCTTCTACTATGGCTACACCTTC
CASSEDSFYYGYTF
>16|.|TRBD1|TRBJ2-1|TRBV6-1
TGTGCCAGCAGTGAAGCCCCGGGACAGGGGACGAATGAGCAGTTCTTC
CASSEAPGQGTNEQFF
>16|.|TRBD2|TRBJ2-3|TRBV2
TGTGCCAGCGAGCCGGCAGCGGGGGGACTCACAGATACGCAGTATTTT
CASEPAAGGLTDTQYF
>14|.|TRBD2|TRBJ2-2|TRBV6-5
TGTGCCAGCAGGGCCGGGGGGAGCACCGGGGAGCTGTTTTTT
CASRAGGSTGELFF
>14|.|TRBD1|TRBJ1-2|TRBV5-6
TGTGCCAGCAGCTTGGAAGACAGGGGCTATGGCTACACCTTC
CASSLEDRGYGYTF
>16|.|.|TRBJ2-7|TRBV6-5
TGTGCCAGCAGTTACGGCAGCGACTATTTTGCCTACGAGCAGTACTTC
CASSYGSDYFAYEQYF
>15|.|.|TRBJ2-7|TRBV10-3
TGTGCCATCAGTGAGTCCCGGATTGGGGGCAACGAGCAGTACTTC
CAISESRIGGNEQYF
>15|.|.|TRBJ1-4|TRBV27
TGTGCCAGCAGTCGTTGGAGCACAACTAATGAAAAACTGTTTTTT
CASSRWSTTNEKLFF
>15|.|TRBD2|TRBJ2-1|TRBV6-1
TGTGCCAGCAGTGTCGAGCGGGGGCCAAGCAATGAGCAGTTCTTC
CASSVERGPSNEQFF
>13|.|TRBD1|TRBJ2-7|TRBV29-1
TGCAGCGTTGAGGACAGGAGCTCCTACGAGCAGTACTTC
CSVEDRSSYEQYF
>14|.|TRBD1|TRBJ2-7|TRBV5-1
TGCGCCAGCAGCCTTGACAGGGAAGGCTACGAGCAGTACTTC
CASSLDREGYEQYF
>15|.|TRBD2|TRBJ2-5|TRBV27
TGTGCCAGCAGTCTCAGCGGGGGGCGCGGAGAGACCCAGTACTTC
CASSLSGGRGETQYF
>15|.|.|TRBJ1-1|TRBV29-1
TGCAGCGCGACAAGGTTCGGAATCATGAACACTGAAGCTTTCTTT
CSATRFGIMNTEAFF
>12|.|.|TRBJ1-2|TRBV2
TGTGCCAGCAGTGGGGCTTTAAGTGGCTACACCTTC
CASSGALSGYTF
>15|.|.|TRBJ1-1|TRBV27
TGTGCCAGCAGTTGGGGAGGGGGGTCGGACACTGAAGCTTTCTTT
CASSWGGGSDTEAFF
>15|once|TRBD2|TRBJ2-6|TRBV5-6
TGTGCCAGCAGCGGGAGGGTCTCTGGGGCCAACGTCCTGACTTTC
CASSGRVSGANVLTF
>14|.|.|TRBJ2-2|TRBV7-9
TGTGCCAGCAGCTTAAATCCGGGTACCGGGGAGCTGTTTTTT
CASSLNPGTGELFF
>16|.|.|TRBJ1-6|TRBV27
TGTGCCAGCAGTCGCAGGGCTCGGTTCGATAATTCACCCCTCCACTTT
CASSRRARFDNSPLHF
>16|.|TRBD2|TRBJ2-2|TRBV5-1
TGCGCCAGCAGCTTGGGTCTAGCGGGGGTAACCGGGGAGCTGTTTTTT
CASSLGLAGVTGELFF
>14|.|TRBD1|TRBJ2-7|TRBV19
TGTGCCAGTAGCAACGGACAGGGGGCGCACGAGCAGTACTTC
CASSNGQGAHEQYF
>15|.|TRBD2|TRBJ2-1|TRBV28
TGTGCCAGCAGCTTACGGACTAGTTCGTCCAGTGAGCAGTTCTTC
CASSLRTSSSSEQFF
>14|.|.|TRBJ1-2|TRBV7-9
TGTGCCAGCAACGACAACTCCCCTAACTATGGCTACACCTTC
CASNDNSPNYGYTF
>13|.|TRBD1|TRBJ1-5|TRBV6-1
TGTGCCAGCAGATTGGACAGGGGAGAACCCCAGCATTTT
CASRLDRGEPQHF
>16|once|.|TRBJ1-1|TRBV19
TGTGCCAGTAGTCTCCAAAGCTGGGCGGGGGACACTGAAGCTTTCTTT
CASSLQSWAGDTEAFF
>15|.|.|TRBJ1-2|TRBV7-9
TGTGCCAGCAGCTTAGCTGCTGGCAGGGGTTATGGCTACACCTTC
CASSLAAGRGYGYTF
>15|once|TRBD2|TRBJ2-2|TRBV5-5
TGTGCCAGCAGCTTGACTAGCGGTTCCACCGGGGAGCTGTTTTTT
CASSLTSGSTGELFF
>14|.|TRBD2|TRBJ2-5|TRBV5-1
TGCGCCAGCAGCTTGGGACTAGCGCAAGAGACCCAGTACTTC
CASSLGLAQETQYF
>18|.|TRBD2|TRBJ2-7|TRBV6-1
TGTGCCAGCAGTGAAGCCAGGGTAGCGGGGGGCCTACCCTACGAGCAGTACTTC
CASSEARVAGGLPYEQYF
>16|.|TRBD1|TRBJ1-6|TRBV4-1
TGCGCCAGCAGCCAAGAGCTCCGGGACAGGGATTCACCCCTCCACTTT
CASSQELRDRDSPLHF
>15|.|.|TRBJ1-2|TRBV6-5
TGTGCCAGCAGTTACCTCGGGGAGGGCGGAGGTGGCTACACCTTC
CASSYLGEGGGGYTF
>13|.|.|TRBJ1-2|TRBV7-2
TGTGCCAGCAGCTTTTCAGGGGACTATGGCTACACCTTC
CASSFSGDYGYTF
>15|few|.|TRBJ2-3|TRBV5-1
TGCGCCAGCAGCTTGGAGGGCGGGGGCACAGATACGCAGTATTTT
CASSLEGGGTDTQYF
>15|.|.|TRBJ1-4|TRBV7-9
TGTGCCAGCAGCGCTTACGGGGGTACTAATGAAAAACTGTTTTTT
CASSAYGGTNEKLFF
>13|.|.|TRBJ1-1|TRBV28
TGTGCCAGCAGTTTGCGATCCCCCACTGAAGCTTTCTTT
CASSLRSPTEAFF
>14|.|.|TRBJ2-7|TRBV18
TGTGCCAGCTCACAAGACAGGACGGGCTACGAGCAGTACTTC
CASSQDRTGYEQYF
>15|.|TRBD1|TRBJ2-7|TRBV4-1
TGCGCCAGCAGCCTGCCCCCGGGACAGTCCTACGAGCAGTACTTC
CASSLPPGQSYEQYF
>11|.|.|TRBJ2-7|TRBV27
TGTGCCAGCAGTTTCGGCTACGAGCAGTACTTC
CASSFGYEQYF
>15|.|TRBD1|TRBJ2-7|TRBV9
TGTGCCAGCAGCGTAAGGACAGGGGGCTCCTACGAGCAGTACTTC
CASSVRTGGSYEQYF
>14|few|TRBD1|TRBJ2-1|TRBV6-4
TGTGCCAGCACCCCCAATCCCGGGACAGGGGAGCAGTTCTTC
CASTPNPGTGEQFF
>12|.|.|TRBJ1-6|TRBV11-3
TGTGCCAGCAGCCGACTGAATTCACCCCTCCACTTT
CASSRLNSPLHF
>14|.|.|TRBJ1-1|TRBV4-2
TGTGCCAGCAGCCAAGAGGGAGGTCAGGCTGAAGCTTTCTTT
CASSQEGGQAEAFF
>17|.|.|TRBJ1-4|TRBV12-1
TGTGCCAGCAGCTATTTCATGGGAGGGGGTACTAGCGAAAAACTGTTTTTT
CASSYFMGGGTSEKLFF
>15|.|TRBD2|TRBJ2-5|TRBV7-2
TGTGCCAGCAGCCCCCGTAGCGGGGGGCCAGAGACCCAGTACTTC
CASSPRSGGPETQYF